The 24 T cell receptor beta chains reported below all come from one sample, sequenced in a study of blood T cell repertoires in COVID-19. Clones were sequenced by immunoSEQ multiplex PCR, and TCRdb holds only the in-frame ones, with some missing. Of 60,000 to 85,000 clones in the sample, approximately 80% are singletons; the top ten hold around 16%. Sequenced input: peripheral blood. Source of these receptors: a human donor in a cohort sampled during active COVID-19.

This clone was seen a handful of times. The chain is built from TRBV7-2 and TRBJ1-5; D is perhaps TRBD1 (5 bases). The CDR3 is made up of 15 amino acids. V was cut by 2 bases and J by 1 base, with 9 bases left in between. The germline V gene has CDR1 SGHTA and CDR2 FQGNSA. The CDR3 DNA follows: TGTGCCAGCAGCTTACAGGGTGCGAGCAATCAGCCCCAGCATTTT. Its protein is CASSLQGASNQPQHF. The entire variable domain, with the rest obtained from reference TRBV7-2 and TRBJ1-5, is as follows: GAGVSQSPSNKVTEKGKDVELRCDPISGHTALYWYRQSLGQGLEFLIYFQGNSAPDKSGLPSDRFSAERTGGSVSTLTIQRTQQEDSAVYLCASSLQGASNQPQHFGDGTRLSIL.

This clone was counted only a few times. The CDR3 here is CASSLAGANYGYTF. The CDR3 DNA is TGCGCCAGCAGCTTGGCAGGGGCTAACTATGGCTACACCTTC. The V gene is TRBV5-1, the J gene TRBJ1-2, with TRBD1 as a possible D gene (6 bases). This CDR3 has 14 residues. Germline V gene lookup returns CDR1 SGHRS and CDR2 YFSETQ. The ends were cut back, 0 bases at V and 0 bases at J, with 6 bases in the middle.

The chain uses TRBV6-1 and TRBJ1-1; D unclear. The CDR3 covers 14 residues. Trimming left V 2 bases short and J 0 bases short, with 7 bases between. Per germline, CDR1 MNHNS and CDR2 SASEGT. The CDR3 nucleotides read TGTGCCAGCAGTGAAAGCGGCATGAACACTGAAGCTTTCTTT. It codes for CASSESGMNTEAFF.

The CDR3 nucleotides read TGTGCCAGCAGTGGGGACTCCCGCACAGATACGCAGTATTTT. This translates into CASSGDSRTDTQYF. V gene TRBV9 combines with J gene TRBJ2-3; tentative D call: TRBD2 (6 bases). The CDR3 runs to 14 residues. The germline gives CDR1 SGDLS, CDR2 YYNGEE. Trimming left V 5 bases short and J 1 base short, with 11 bases between.

The rearrangement uses TRBV28 and TRBJ1-2, with 10 bases lining up with TRBD1. V lost 7 bases, J lost 4 bases, and 12 bases stayed unmatched. The CDR3 length is 16 residues. Germline CDR1 is MDHEN and CDR2 is SYDVKM. CDR3 nucleotides: TGTGCCAGCAACCCTCCCGGGACAGGGGACGGCTATGGCTACACCTTC. It codes for CASNPPGTGDGYGYTF.

The chain couples TRBV7-6 to TRBJ2-2; 12 bases fit TRBD2. The ends lost 5 bases at V and 5 bases at J; junction bases unmatched: 6. The CDR3 is 16 residues long. The germline CDR1 and CDR2 sequences are SGHVS and FNYEAQ. This CDR3 reads CASSVLLAGGTGELFF. The CDR3 region has the DNA TGTGCCAGCAGCGTACTACTAGCGGGAGGAACCGGGGAGCTGTTTTTT.

The rearrangement links TRBV11-2 to TRBJ2-2, with 7 bases identical to TRBD1. Trimming at V came to 5 bases and at J to 1 base, leaving 7 bases not matched to a gene. The germline CDR1 and CDR2 sequences are SGHAT and FQNNGV. The CDR3 is 16 residues long. CDR3 sequence reads: CASSLQGSKNTGELFF. The CDR3 bases are TGTGCCAGCAGCCTACAGGGGTCGAAGAACACCGGGGAGCTGTTTTTT.

The chain combines TRBV29-1 with TRBJ2-7; 8 bases line up with TRBD1. CDR1 SQVTM and CDR2 ANQGSEA come from the germline V gene. Losses at the gene ends were 4 bases for V and 4 bases for J; bases not matched to a gene: 6. The CDR3 has 13 amino acids. In DNA form, the CDR3 reads TGCAGCGTTGCTTGGCAGGGGGCTTACGAGCAGTACTTC. This sequence encodes CSVAWQGAYEQYF.

The CDR3 is CASSPRAATRGGYTF. In nucleotides, the CDR3 is TGTGCCAGCAGCCCACGGGCAGCCACCCGGGGTGGCTACACCTTC. J is TRBJ1-2 and V is TRBV5-8; unclear D gene. Deletions cut 4 bases from V and 7 bases from J, with 20 bases between. Germline CDR1 is SGHTS and CDR2 is YDEGEE. CDR3 size: 15 residues.

This clone has only one observation. This rearrangement joins TRBV18 to TRBJ2-6, with 8 bases fitting TRBD2. This CDR3 contains 16 residues. CDR1 is KGHSH and CDR2 is LQKENI in the germline V gene. Unmatched junction bases numbered 8, after V lost 6 bases and J lost 4 bases. The CDR3 nucleotides are TGTGCCAGCTCGTCCGCGGGGGGATCGGGGGCCAACGTCCTGACTTTC. This gives the protein CASSSAGGSGANVLTF. Full variable domain (remainder filled in from reference TRBV18 and TRBJ2-6): NAGVMQNPRHLVRRRGQEARLRCSPMKGHSHVYWYRQLPEEGLKFMVYLQKENIIDESGMPKERFSAEFPKEGPSILRIQQVVRGDSAAYFCASSSAGGSGANVLTFGAGSRLTVL.

This chain joins TRBV29-1 and TRBJ2-1, with a possible D match to TRBD2 (5 bases). Trimming pared 5 bases from V and 8 bases from J, leaving 19 bases between. CDR1 is SQVTM, CDR2 ANQGSEA, per germline. The CDR3 has 14 amino acids. The DNA for the CDR3 is TGCAGCGTTACTAGGAGCCGGGCGTTCGATGAGCAGTTCTTC. Its protein is CSVTRSRAFDEQFF.

This chain uses TRBV7-9 with TRBJ2-1; 8 positions agree with TRBD2. From germline, CDR1 is SEHNR and CDR2 FQNEAQ (reference sequence). The CDR3 loop spans 14 amino acids. Trimming cost V 5 bases and J 5 bases; bases outside gene matches: 5. CDR3 DNA: TGTGCCAGCAGCCTAAGCGGGGGAAACAATGAGCAGTTCTTC. Translating gives CASSLSGGNNEQFF.

This rearrangement joins TRBV4-1 to TRBJ1-4; 7 bases agree with TRBD1. Germline-derived CDR1 and CDR2 are MGHRA and YSYEKL. CDR3 length: 15 residues. Trimming removed 7 bases from V and 7 bases from J; junction bases left unmatched: 12. The chain's CDR3 is CASTPLTGTGEKLFF. CDR3 in DNA: TGCGCCAGCACCCCCCTGACAGGGACGGGTGAAAAACTGTTTTTT.

To note about this clone: A far larger clone is off by one base, so a read error is likely. The genes are TRBV5-4 and TRBJ1-2; TRBD1 is a possible D gene (5 bases). The germline V and J ends were trimmed by 3 bases and 7 bases, with 13 bases remaining between them. Germline assignment: CDR1 SGHNT and CDR2 YYREEE (reference sequence). The CDR3 spans 13 residues. The CDR3 DNA is TGTGCCAGCAGCTCCGGGTCAGGGATTGGCTACACCTTC. This sequence encodes CASSSGSGIGYTF.

The gene calls are TRBV19 and TRBJ2-1, with 8 bases fitting TRBD1. The germline CDR1 and CDR2 sequences are LNHDA and SQIVND (reference sequence). CDR3 length equals 17 residues. Trimming took 5 bases from V and 4 from J; bases not matched to a gene: 13. This chain's CDR3 is CASSLGTDRVYYNEQFF. The CDR3 bases are TGTGCCAGTAGTCTCGGGACGGACAGGGTCTATTACAATGAGCAGTTCTTC.

This sequence joins TRBV7-6 and TRBJ2-5, with 8 nucleotides matching TRBD1. Germline trimming cut 5 bases from V and 4 bases from J; bases unmatched to any gene: 3. The germline gives CDR1 SGHVS, CDR2 FNYEAQ. There are 13 residues in the CDR3. CDR3 loop: CASSPDRAETQYF. The CDR3 DNA follows: TGTGCCAGCAGCCCGGACAGGGCAGAGACCCAGTACTTC.

This clone came up a few times. The rearrangement links TRBV29-1 to TRBJ2-7; D is perhaps TRBD2 (6 bases). The germline V and J ends were trimmed by 0 bases and 9 bases, with 15 bases remaining between them. The CDR3 runs 13 residues. Germline V gene lookup returns CDR1 SQVTM and CDR2 ANQGSEA. This chain's CDR3 is CSVEDGGSAAQYF. In DNA form, the CDR3 reads TGCAGCGTTGAAGATGGGGGGAGCGCGGCGCAGTACTTC.

CDR3 DNA: TGTGCCAGCAGTGTAATAGCGGGAGAGTCCGAGCAGTACTTC. As protein: CASSVIAGESEQYF. V gene TRBV2 combines with J gene TRBJ2-7; 9 bases fit TRBD2. This CDR3 contains 14 residues. CDR1 and CDR2 from the germline V gene are SNHLY and FYNNEI. With V trimmed by 4 bases and J by 6 bases, 7 bases remained unmatched.

The rearrangement uses TRBV6-5 and TRBJ1-2, with TRBD1 identical over 9 bases. The CDR3 sequence is 14 residues long. Per germline, CDR1 MNHEY and CDR2 SVGAGI. After removal of 6 bases from V and 7 bases from J, the junction contained 9 bases not matched to a gene. In nucleotides, the CDR3 is TGTGCCAGCAGGGGGACAGGGTGGGGCGGTGGCTACACCTTC. Protein sequence: CASRGTGWGGGYTF.

The rearrangement uses TRBV3-1 (or the pseudogene TRBV3-2) and TRBJ2-1, with 7 bases aligning to TRBD2. Germline assignment: CDR1 LGHDT and CDR2 YNNKEL (reference sequence). V lost 1 base and J lost 0; bases outside the gene matches: 6. This CDR3 has 17 residues. The CDR3 is CASSQGLLANSYNEQFF. CDR3 sequence (DNA): TGTGCCAGCAGCCAAGGCTTACTAGCGAACTCCTACAATGAGCAGTTCTTC.

The chain combines TRBV19 with TRBJ2-7, with 9 bases lining up with TRBD1. With 6 bases clipped from V and 3 bases from J, the junction kept 9 bases outside the gene matches. The germline V gene encodes CDR1 LNHDA and CDR2 SQIVND (reference sequence). CDR3 length: 15 amino acids. The CDR3 here is CASRFRGQGYYEQYF. As DNA, the CDR3 is TGTGCCAGTAGATTTCGGGGACAGGGATACTACGAGCAGTACTTC.

The rearrangement links TRBV25-1 to TRBJ2-7; TRBD1 is a possible D gene (6 bases). Trimming removed 4 bases from V and 0 bases from J, with 13 bases in between. Germline V CDR1 and CDR2: MGHDK, SYGVNS. CDR3 length: 15 amino acids. CDR3 coding DNA: TGTGCCAGCAGTGGCTCCGGGACATACTCCTACGAGCAGTACTTC. Amino acids: CASSGSGTYSYEQYF.

This chain connects TRBV25-1 to TRBJ2-7, with a tentative D call TRBD1 (6 bases). The CDR3 contains 15 residues. Germline V lookup: CDR1 MGHDK, CDR2 SYGVNS. V shed 4 bases and J shed 4 bases, with 17 bases lying between them. CDR3 amino acids: CASSGFGTSQYEQYF. The CDR3 DNA reads as TGTGCCAGCAGTGGCTTCGGGACATCACAATACGAGCAGTACTTC.

V and J are TRBV6-5 and TRBJ2-7, with 10 bases that match TRBD1. This CDR3 has 14 residues. The junction had 5 bases not matched to a gene; V was cut back by 6 bases and J by 3 bases. Looked up from germline, CDR1 is MNHEY and CDR2 is SVGAGI. The CDR3, as DNA: TGTGCCAGCAGCCTGACAGGGGGCGACTACGAGCAGTACTTC. It is translated as CASSLTGGDYEQYF.